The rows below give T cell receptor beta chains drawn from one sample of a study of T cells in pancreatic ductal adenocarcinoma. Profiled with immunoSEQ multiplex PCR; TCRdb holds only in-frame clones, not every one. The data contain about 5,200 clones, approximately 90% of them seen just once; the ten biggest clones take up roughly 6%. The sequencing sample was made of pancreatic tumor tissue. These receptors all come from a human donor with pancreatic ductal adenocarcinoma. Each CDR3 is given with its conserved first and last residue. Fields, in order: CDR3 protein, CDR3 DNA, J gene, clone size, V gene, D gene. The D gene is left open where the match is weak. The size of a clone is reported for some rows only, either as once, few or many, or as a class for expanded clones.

CSVGGLAGFTSTDTQYF TGCAGCGTTGGGGGACTAGCGGGATTCACGAGCACAGATACGCAGTATTTT TRBJ2-3 once TRBV29-1 TRBD2
CASSLESGNTIYF TGTGCCAGCAGCTTGGAATCTGGAAACACCATATATTTT TRBJ1-3 - TRBV11-2 -
CASGSATNEKLFF TGTGCCAGCGGCTCCGCAACTAATGAAAAACTGTTTTTT TRBJ1-4 - TRBV21-1 -
CASSGTSNSGNTIYF TGTGCCAGCAGCGGGACGTCTAACTCTGGAAACACCATATATTTT TRBJ1-3 - TRBV10-3 -
CAFLSQGGTEAFF TGTGCCTTCTTATCGCAGGGGGGGACTGAAGCTTTCTTT TRBJ1-1 - TRBV30 TRBD1
CASSVGRSTEAFF TGTGCCAGCAGTGTGGGTAGGAGCACTGAAGCTTTCTTT TRBJ1-1 - TRBV6-1 -
CASSSRTGGETQYF TGTGCCAGCAGCTCTCGGACAGGCGGAGAGACCCAGTACTTC TRBJ2-5 - TRBV5-8 TRBD1
CASSIGQGNMKFYGYTF TGTGCCAGTAGTATAGGACAGGGGAATATGAAGTTCTATGGCTACACCTTC TRBJ1-2 few TRBV19 TRBD1
CASSRTGNTEAFF TGTGCCAGTAGTAGGACAGGGAACACTGAAGCTTTCTTT TRBJ1-1 - TRBV19 TRBD1
CSGMEGGSGYTF TGCAGCGGGATGGAAGGGGGCTCGGGCTACACCTTC TRBJ1-2 - TRBV29-1 TRBD1
CASSLTGGRYEQYF TGTGCCAGCAGTTTGACAGGGGGCCGTTACGAGCAGTACTTC TRBJ2-7 - TRBV27 TRBD1
CASSIESSNQPQHF TGTGCCAGCAGTATCGAGAGTAGCAATCAGCCCCAGCATTTT TRBJ1-5 - TRBV28 -
CASRGTDYGYTF TGTGCCTCACGCGGGACAGACTATGGCTACACCTTC TRBJ1-2 - TRBV6-5 TRBD1
CASSLNSNSPLHF TGTGCCAGCAGCTTGAACAGTAATTCACCCCTCCACTTT TRBJ1-6 once TRBV7-6 -
CASSFRQGQTQYF TGTGCCAGTAGTTTCCGACAGGGACAGACCCAGTACTTC TRBJ2-5 - TRBV19 TRBD1
CASRSLDMMDGYTF TGTGCCAGCAGGTCCTTGGACATGATGGATGGCTACACCTTC TRBJ1-2 - TRBV6-6 -
CASSPAGDIYEQYF TGTGCCAGCAGCCCCGCGGGAGATATCTACGAGCAGTACTTC TRBJ2-7 - TRBV6-5 TRBD2
CASSQLRDTNYEQYF TGCGCCAGCAGCCAACTCCGGGACACCAACTACGAGCAGTACTTC TRBJ2-7 few TRBV4-3 -
CASSQDGALQETQYF TGTGCCAGCAGCCAAGATGGCGCGCTCCAAGAGACCCAGTACTTC TRBJ2-5 once TRBV4-2 -
CASSLQGFGEKLFF TGTGCCAGCAGTCTACAGGGGTTCGGGGAAAAACTGTTTTTT TRBJ1-4 once TRBV6-5 TRBD1
CASSVAGGDLYNEQFF TGTGCCAGTAGTGTTGCAGGGGGGGACCTTTACAATGAGCAGTTCTTC TRBJ2-1 - TRBV19 -
CASSTRGRAGETQYF TGTGCCAGCAGCACTAGAGGGAGGGCTGGAGAGACCCAGTACTTC TRBJ2-5 - TRBV7-2 TRBD2
CASSFDSANTEAFF TGCGCCAGCAGCTTTGACAGTGCGAACACTGAAGCTTTCTTT TRBJ1-1 - TRBV5-1 -
CASSLTSGGAVREYF TGTGCCAGCAGCTTAACTAGCGGGGGGGCCGTTCGGGAGTACTTC TRBJ2-7 - TRBV5-6 TRBD2
CAISDGDTQYF TGTGCCATCAGTGATGGGGATACGCAGTATTTT TRBJ2-3 - TRBV10-3 -
CASSSRMNTEAFF TGTGCCAGCAGCTCCCGTATGAACACTGAAGCTTTCTTT TRBJ1-1 - TRBV14 -
CASRGGIDEQYF TGTGCCAGTAGAGGGGGGATCGACGAGCAGTACTTC TRBJ2-7 - TRBV2 -
CASSLGWGTASLHF TGTGCCAGCAGCTTGGGTTGGGGAACAGCGTCCCTCCACTTT TRBJ1-6 - TRBV5-4 -
CASSPFGLAGGLEQYF TGTGCCAGCAGTCCCTTTGGACTAGCGGGAGGTTTAGAGCAGTACTTC TRBJ2-7 - TRBV27 TRBD2
CASSQASPGEKLFF TGCGCCAGCAGTCAGGCCTCCCCGGGGGAAAAACTGTTTTTT TRBJ1-4 - TRBV5-1 -
CASSDSLNTGELFF TGCGCCAGCAGCGACAGCTTGAACACCGGGGAGCTGTTTTTT TRBJ2-2 few TRBV10-1 -
CASSERLGTYNEQFF TGTGCCAGCAGTGAAAGGCTAGGGACCTACAATGAGCAGTTCTTC TRBJ2-1 once TRBV6-1 -
CASSENSGDFDTQYF TGTGCCAGCAGTGAGAATAGCGGGGACTTCGATACGCAGTATTTT TRBJ2-3 - TRBV6-4 TRBD2
CASRPFGDTGELFF TGTGCCAGCAGACCCTTCGGGGACACCGGGGAGCTGTTTTTT TRBJ2-2 few TRBV7-9 -
CASSLAAGAQNTEAFF TGTGCCAGCAGCTTGGCCGCAGGGGCCCAGAACACTGAAGCTTTCTTT TRBJ1-1 once TRBV5-4 -
CASSLVGGLAEQYF TGTGCCAGCAGCTTGGTAGGGGGATTAGCGGAGCAGTACTTC TRBJ2-7 - TRBV5-6 -
CASSLAIGAVTYNEQFF TGTGCCAGCAGCTTGGCGATCGGGGCGGTCACATACAATGAGCAGTTCTTC TRBJ2-1 once TRBV5-5 -
CAWRVPGRAYTGELFF TGTGCCTGGAGGGTACCGGGGAGGGCTTACACCGGGGAGCTGTTTTTT TRBJ2-2 - TRBV30 TRBD2
CASSSWGADTDTQYF TGTGCCAGCAGCTCCTGGGGAGCGGATACAGATACGCAGTATTTT TRBJ2-3 - TRBV7-3 -
CASSQDRSGIPSGANVLTF TGCGCCAGCAGCCAAGATCGTTCAGGTATCCCCTCTGGGGCCAACGTCCTGACTTTC TRBJ2-6 - TRBV4-1 -
CASSSRTGGGEQNTGELFF TGTGCCAGCAGCTCGAGGACAGGGGGAGGTGAACAGAACACCGGGGAGCTGTTTTTT TRBJ2-2 - TRBV7-9 TRBD1
CASSEGGSSYEQYF TGTGCCAGCTCAGAGGGCGGGAGCTCCTACGAGCAGTACTTC TRBJ2-7 - TRBV18 TRBD2
CASSHGTSGAPAEQYF TGTGCCAGCAGCCATGGGACTAGCGGGGCCCCCGCCGAGCAGTACTTC TRBJ2-7 - TRBV4-2 TRBD2
CAIMAGAASYEQYF TGTGCCATCATGGCGGGGGCTGCCTCCTACGAGCAGTACTTC TRBJ2-7 - TRBV10-3 -
CASSLGLSSGGKDTQYF TGTGCCAGCAGCTTAGGTCTAAGTAGCGGGGGGAAGGATACGCAGTATTTT TRBJ2-3 - TRBV13 TRBD2
CASSLLSIANTGELFF TGTGCCAGCAGCCTTCTATCGATCGCGAACACCGGGGAGCTGTTTTTT TRBJ2-2 few TRBV5-6 -
CASSSPGQGQETQYF TGTGCCAGCAGCTCCCCTGGGCAGGGGCAAGAGACCCAGTACTTC TRBJ2-5 - TRBV7-8 -
CASNLWGSPQETQYF TGTGCCAGCAACCTTTGGGGCAGCCCCCAAGAGACCCAGTACTTC TRBJ2-5 once TRBV6-5 -
CASSSPMADTQYF TGTGCCAGTAGTTCACCGATGGCAGATACGCAGTATTTT TRBJ2-3 - TRBV19 -